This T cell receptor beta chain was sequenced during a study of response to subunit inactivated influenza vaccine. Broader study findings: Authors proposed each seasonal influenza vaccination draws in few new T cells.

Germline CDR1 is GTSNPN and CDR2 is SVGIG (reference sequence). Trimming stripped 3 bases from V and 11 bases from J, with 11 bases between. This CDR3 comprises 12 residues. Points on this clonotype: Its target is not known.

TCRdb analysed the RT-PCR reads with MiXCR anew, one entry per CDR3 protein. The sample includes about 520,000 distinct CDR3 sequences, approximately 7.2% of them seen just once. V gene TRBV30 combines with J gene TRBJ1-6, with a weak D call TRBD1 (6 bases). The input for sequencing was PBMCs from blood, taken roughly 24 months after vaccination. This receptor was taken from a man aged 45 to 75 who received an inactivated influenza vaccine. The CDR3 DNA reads TGTGCCTGGAGACAGGGCGAGACACCCCTCCACTTT. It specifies CAWRQGETPLHF.